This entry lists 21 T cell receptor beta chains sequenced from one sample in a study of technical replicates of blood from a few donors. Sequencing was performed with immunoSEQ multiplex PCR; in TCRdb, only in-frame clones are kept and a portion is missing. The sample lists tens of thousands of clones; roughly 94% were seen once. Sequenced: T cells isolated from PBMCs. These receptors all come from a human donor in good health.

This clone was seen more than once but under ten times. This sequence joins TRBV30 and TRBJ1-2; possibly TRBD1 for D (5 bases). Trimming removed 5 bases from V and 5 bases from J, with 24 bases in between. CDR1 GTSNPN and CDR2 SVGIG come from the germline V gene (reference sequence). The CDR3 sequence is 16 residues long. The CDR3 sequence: CAWVLEMGRRRYGYTF. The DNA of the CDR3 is TGTGCCTGGGTCCTAGAGATGGGGCGCCGGCGGTATGGCTACACCTTC.

DNA of the CDR3: TGTGCCAGCAGTTCCGGGACTAGCGGGAGTGAGGTGGATACGCAGTATTTT. Amino acids: CASSSGTSGSEVDTQYF. The chain employs TRBV28 and TRBJ2-3, with TRBD2 identical over 14 bases. The germline CDR1 and CDR2 sequences are MDHEN and SYDVKM. After removal of 4 bases from V and 6 bases from J, the junction contained 9 bases not matched to a gene. The CDR3 is made up of 17 amino acids.

The CDR3 DNA sequence: TGTGCCAGCAGCATGGGACTAGCGGGCTGGTTCTTC. Protein product: CASSMGLAGWFF. The chain links TRBV11-1 to TRBJ2-1; 12 bases match TRBD2. Germline V CDR1 and CDR2: SGHAT, FQDESV (reference sequence). The CDR3 covers 12 residues. The V and J ends lost 5 bases and 15 bases, in that order; junction bases with no gene match: 5.

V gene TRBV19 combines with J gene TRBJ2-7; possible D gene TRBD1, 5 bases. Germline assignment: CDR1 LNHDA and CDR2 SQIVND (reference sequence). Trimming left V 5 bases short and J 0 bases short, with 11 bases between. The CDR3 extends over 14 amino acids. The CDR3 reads CASSDSRSSYEQYF. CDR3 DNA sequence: TGTGCCAGTAGTGACAGTAGGAGCTCCTACGAGCAGTACTTC.

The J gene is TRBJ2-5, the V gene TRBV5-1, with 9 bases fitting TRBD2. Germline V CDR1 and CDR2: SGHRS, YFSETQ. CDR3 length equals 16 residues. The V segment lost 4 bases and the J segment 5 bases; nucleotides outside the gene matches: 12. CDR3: CASSLATLAGMETQYF. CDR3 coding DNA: TGCGCCAGCAGCCTAGCCACCCTAGCGGGGATGGAGACCCAGTACTTC.

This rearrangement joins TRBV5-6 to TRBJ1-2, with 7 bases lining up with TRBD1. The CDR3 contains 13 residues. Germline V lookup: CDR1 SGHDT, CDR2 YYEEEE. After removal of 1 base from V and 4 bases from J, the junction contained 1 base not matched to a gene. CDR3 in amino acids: CASSLRGRYGYTF. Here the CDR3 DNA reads TGTGCCAGCAGCTTGAGGGGGCGCTATGGCTACACCTTC.

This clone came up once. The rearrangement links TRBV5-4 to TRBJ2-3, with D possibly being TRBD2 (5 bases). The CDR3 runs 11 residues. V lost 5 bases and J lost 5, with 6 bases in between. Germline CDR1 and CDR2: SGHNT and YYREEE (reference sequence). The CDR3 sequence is CASREGDTQYF. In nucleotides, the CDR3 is TGTGCCAGCAGAGAGGGAGATACGCAGTATTTT.

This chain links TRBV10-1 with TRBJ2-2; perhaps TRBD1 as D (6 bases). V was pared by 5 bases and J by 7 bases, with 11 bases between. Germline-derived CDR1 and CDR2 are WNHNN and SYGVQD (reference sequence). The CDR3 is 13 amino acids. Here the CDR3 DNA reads TGCGCCAGCAGTCTGGGGGCGGACGGGGAGCTGTTTTTT. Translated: CASSLGADGELFF.

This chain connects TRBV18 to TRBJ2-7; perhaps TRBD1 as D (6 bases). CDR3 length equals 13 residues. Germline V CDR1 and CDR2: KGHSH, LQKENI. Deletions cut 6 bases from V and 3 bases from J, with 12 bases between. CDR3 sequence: CASSPSQGYEQYF. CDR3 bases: TGTGCCAGCTCTCCCTCACAGGGCTACGAGCAGTACTTC.

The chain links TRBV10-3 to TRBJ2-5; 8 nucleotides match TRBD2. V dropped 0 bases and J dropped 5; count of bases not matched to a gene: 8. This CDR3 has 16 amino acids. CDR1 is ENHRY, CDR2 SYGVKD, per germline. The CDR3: CAISESRGGNPETQYF. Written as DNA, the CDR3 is TGTGCCATCAGTGAGTCTCGGGGGGGCAACCCTGAGACCCAGTACTTC.

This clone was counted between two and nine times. CDR3: CASSENGGLFF. The CDR3 DNA reads TGTGCCAGCAGTGAAAACGGAGGACTGTTTTTT. The chain employs TRBV2 and TRBJ1-4; D gene unclear. V shed 2 bases and J shed 13 bases, with 8 bases lying between them. Germline assignment: CDR1 SNHLY and CDR2 FYNNEI. This CDR3 spans 11 amino acids.

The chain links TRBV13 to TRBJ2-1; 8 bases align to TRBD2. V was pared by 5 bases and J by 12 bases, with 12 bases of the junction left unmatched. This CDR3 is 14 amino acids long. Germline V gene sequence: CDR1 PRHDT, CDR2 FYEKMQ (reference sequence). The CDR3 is CASSPSDFAGGQFF. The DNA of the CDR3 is TGTGCCAGCAGCCCCTCCGATTTTGCGGGAGGGCAGTTCTTC.

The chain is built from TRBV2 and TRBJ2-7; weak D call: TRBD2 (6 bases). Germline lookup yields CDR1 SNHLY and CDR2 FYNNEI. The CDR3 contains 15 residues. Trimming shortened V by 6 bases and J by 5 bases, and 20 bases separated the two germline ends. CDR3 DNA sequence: TGTGCCAGCAGCCCCCGCGGGACCCCGGCCGACGAGCAGTACTTC. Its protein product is CASSPRGTPADEQYF.

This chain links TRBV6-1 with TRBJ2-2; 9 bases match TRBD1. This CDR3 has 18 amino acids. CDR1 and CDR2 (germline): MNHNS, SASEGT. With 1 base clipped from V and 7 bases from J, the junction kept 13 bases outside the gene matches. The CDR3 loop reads CASSEGPGTGKINGELFF. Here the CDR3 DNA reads TGTGCCAGCAGTGAAGGCCCCGGGACAGGGAAAATAAACGGGGAGCTGTTTTTT.

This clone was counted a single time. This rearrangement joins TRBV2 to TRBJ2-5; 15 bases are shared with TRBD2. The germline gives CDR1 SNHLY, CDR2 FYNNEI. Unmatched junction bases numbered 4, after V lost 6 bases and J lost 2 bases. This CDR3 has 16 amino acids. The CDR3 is CASSAGTSGGQETQYF. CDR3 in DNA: TGTGCCAGCAGCGCCGGGACTAGCGGGGGGCAAGAGACCCAGTACTTC.

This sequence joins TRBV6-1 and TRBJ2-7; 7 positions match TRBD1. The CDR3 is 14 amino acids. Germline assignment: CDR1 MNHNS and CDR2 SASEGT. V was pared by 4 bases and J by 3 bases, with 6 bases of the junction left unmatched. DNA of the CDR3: TGTGCCAGCAGTGGACCGGGACAGCGCTACGAGCAGTACTTC. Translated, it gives CASSGPGQRYEQYF.

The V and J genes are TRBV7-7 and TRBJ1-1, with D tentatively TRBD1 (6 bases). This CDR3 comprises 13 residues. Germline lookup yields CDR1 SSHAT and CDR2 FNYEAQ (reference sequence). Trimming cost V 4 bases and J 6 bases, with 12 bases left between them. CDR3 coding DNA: TGTGCCAGCAGCTCTGGGGGCTTCGCTGAAGCTTTCTTT. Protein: CASSSGGFAEAFF.

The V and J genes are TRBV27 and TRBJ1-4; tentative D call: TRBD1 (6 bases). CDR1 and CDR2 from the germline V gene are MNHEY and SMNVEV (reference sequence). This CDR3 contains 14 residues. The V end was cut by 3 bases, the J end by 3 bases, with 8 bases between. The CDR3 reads CASSFGGSNEKLFF. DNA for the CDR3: TGTGCCAGCAGTTTTGGGGGCTCTAATGAAAAACTGTTTTTT.

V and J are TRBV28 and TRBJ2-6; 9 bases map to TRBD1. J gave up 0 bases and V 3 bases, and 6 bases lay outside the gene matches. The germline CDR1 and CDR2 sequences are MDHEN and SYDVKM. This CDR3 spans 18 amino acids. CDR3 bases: TGTGCCAGCAGTTTGGGACAGGGTAAAGTCTCTGGGGCCAACGTCCTGACTTTC. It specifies CASSLGQGKVSGANVLTF.

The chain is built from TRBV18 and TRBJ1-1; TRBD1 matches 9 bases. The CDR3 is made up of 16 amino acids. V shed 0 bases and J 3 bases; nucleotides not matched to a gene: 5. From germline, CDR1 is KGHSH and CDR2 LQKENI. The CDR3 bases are TGTGCCAGCTCACCACCCCCACGGACAGGGGACACTGAAGCTTTCTTT. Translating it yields CASSPPPRTGDTEAFF.

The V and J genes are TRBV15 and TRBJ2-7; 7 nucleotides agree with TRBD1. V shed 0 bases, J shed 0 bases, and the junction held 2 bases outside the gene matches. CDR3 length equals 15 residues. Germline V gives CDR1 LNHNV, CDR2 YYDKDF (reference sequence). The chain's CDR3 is CATSRETGSSYEQYF. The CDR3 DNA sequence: TGTGCCACCAGCAGAGAGACAGGGAGCTCCTACGAGCAGTACTTC. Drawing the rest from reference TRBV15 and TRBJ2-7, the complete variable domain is DAMVIQNPRYQVTQFGKPVTLSCSQTLNHNVMYWYQQKSSQAPKLLFHYYDKDFNNEADTPDNFQSRRPNTSFCFLDIRSPGLGDTAMYLCATSRETGSSYEQYFGPGTRLTVT.